These T cell receptor beta chains were read from a single sample in a study of T cell repertoires in cytomegalovirus infection. Via MiXCR, TCRdb re-called the reads, giving one row per CDR3 protein. Of about 900,000 distinct CDR3 sequences listed, roughly 30% are singletons. The antigens of these receptors remain unknown. The specimen was cultured CD8+ T cells from PBMCs, collected from culture after CMV antigen stimulation. These receptors all stem from a human donor in good health (CMV status not recorded). Some clones in this sample may be carry-over from other donors' samples. The CDR3 runs from the conserved cysteine through the conserved F or W.

J gene	V gene	CDR3 protein
TRBJ1-5	TRBV11-1	CASNNKVVGNQPQHF
TRBJ2-3	TRBV27	CASSLFDTQYF
TRBJ1-3	TRBV4-1	CASSQGPSSGNTIYF
TRBJ1-3	TRBV7-6	CASSLLTSDITGNTIYF
TRBJ2-5	TRBV7-9	CASSLAAEETQYF
TRBJ2-1	TRBV6-2/TRBV6-3	CASSQIQGWSSYNEQFF
TRBJ1-5	TRBV7-2	CASSFGQKPQHF
TRBJ2-1	TRBV7-6	CASTARDVVASYNEQFF
TRBJ2-2	TRBV5-5	CASSSLLFTTGELFF
TRBJ2-3	TRBV20-1	CSAHREDTQYF
TRBJ2-1	TRBV12-3/TRBV12-4	CASTSEGPPSYNEQFF
TRBJ1-2	TRBV29-1	CSVEDRQDYGYTF
TRBJ2-1	TRBV6-1	CASSEAGFDEQFF
TRBJ2-5	TRBV15	CATTRLTVDQETQYF
TRBJ1-1	TRBV29-1	CSVEFRDLNTEAFF
TRBJ1-2	TRBV7-9	CASSWGVSANYGYTF
TRBJ2-5	TRBV12-3/TRBV12-4	CASSSPRGADVQETQYF
TRBJ1-2	TRBV7-9	CASSLSAGTAGIWTYGYTF
TRBJ2-3	TRBV11-3	CASSPAVVAGEDTQYF
TRBJ2-5	TRBV27	CASSPRGSGGRQETQYF
TRBJ2-3	TRBV6-1	CASSEWRDGTDTQYF
TRBJ2-5	TRBV4-1	CASSPLSDRGTQYF
TRBJ2-2	TRBV6-6	CASSYSPRAGELFF
TRBJ2-2	TRBV2	CASIPKETRANTGELFF
TRBJ2-1	TRBV4-1	CASSQGGNSYNEQFF
TRBJ2-1	TRBV7-2	CASSPRTDLSYNEQFF
TRBJ2-2	TRBV5-1	CASSLDISTGNTGELFF
TRBJ2-3	TRBV6-6	CAARQGPFTQYF
TRBJ1-2	TRBV27	CASSFKGAGPRMGYTF
TRBJ1-1	TRBV12-5	CASVRGGGNTEAFF
TRBJ2-7	TRBV2	CASIRTADYEQYF
TRBJ1-6	TRBV7-9	CASGGVNSPLHF
TRBJ2-7	TRBV6-5	CASSYSTVNEQYF
TRBJ1-2	TRBV29-1	CSVDREQGSGYTF
TRBJ2-7	TRBV28	CASSFPSSGGDEQYF
TRBJ2-1	TRBV20-1	CSARGGGESYNEQFF
TRBJ2-5	TRBV7-9	CATFRSSEETQYF
TRBJ1-6	TRBV7-9	CAIGAGGSATSPLHF
TRBJ2-1	TRBV7-2	CASSLAWVERGSYNEQFF
TRBJ1-2	TRBV28	CASSLPQLYGYTF
TRBJ2-7	TRBV28	CASSWGVQGAYEQYF
TRBJ2-1	TRBV6-5	CASSYSWQGGTYNEQFF
TRBJ1-4	TRBV12-3/TRBV12-4	CAREPWQTGTRRGLFF
TRBJ2-1	TRBV29-1	CSVEELKGPNEQFF
TRBJ2-1	TRBV6-4	CASSEEGVTYNEQFF
TRBJ1-4	TRBV7-9	CATKGGAREKLFF
TRBJ2-3	TRBV4-2	CASSQDLVFGTRRDTDTQYF
TRBJ2-1	TRBV24-1	CATSDVADNEQFF
TRBJ1-6	TRBV20-1	CSAREDRGWSPLHF
TRBJ2-2	TRBV4-3	CASSQEHPTLNTGELFF
TRBJ1-4	TRBV10-3	CAIRGQGERNEKLFF
TRBJ2-1	TRBV29-1	CSVEDFGRSSYNEQFF
TRBJ2-1	TRBV10-3	CAATGTGTVEEQFF
TRBJ1-1	TRBV6-5	CASSYSRKENTEAFF
TRBJ1-1	TRBV4-1	CASSQAGDPLSATEAFF
TRBJ1-2	TRBV5-6	CASSVDTIYGYTF
TRBJ2-1	TRBV7-6	CASSPTENNEQFF